This TCR beta chain is drawn from a study of siplizumab effects on memory and regulatory T cells. The CDR3 extends over 14 amino acids. Between the trimmed V and J ends, which lost 4 bases and 8 bases, there was a span of 14 bases. Germline loops: CDR1 SGHDN, CDR2 FVKESK. The study, taken as a whole, reports: Siplizumab cultures yielded proliferating Tregs whose suppressive function was not confirmed.

Clones were sequenced by immunoSEQ multiplex PCR, and TCRdb holds only the in-frame ones, with some missing. The data show around 100,000 clones, 92% seen once. A word on this clone: Its target is not known.

This clonotype originated in a human donor in good health. Sequencing was carried out using CD4+ T cells sorted from blood. This chain connects TRBV14 to TRBJ1-4; possibly TRBD1 for D (6 bases). The CDR3 nucleotides read TGTGCCAGCAGCCGGAGGGGGTATAGGGAAAAACTGTTTTTT. Protein sequence: CASSRRGYREKLFF.